These T cell receptor beta chains were read from a single sample in a study of blood T cell repertoires in COVID-19. Only in-frame clones appear in the TCRdb table, and some are missing; sequencing was by immunoSEQ multiplex PCR. Of 130,000 to 150,000 clones in the sample, approximately 87% were seen once. The sequenced sample consisted of peripheral blood. These receptors came from a woman aged 45-59 years with active or convalescent COVID-19. The conserved cysteine and the conserved F or W are not part of the CDR3 here.

cdr3_aa	v_call	j_call
ASRSEGDYGYT	TRBV25-1	TRBJ1-2
ASSQGAQGGGLDGYT	TRBV4-1	TRBJ1-2
AISSTGNSGNTIY	TRBV10-3	TRBJ1-3
ASRAPRETQY	TRBV5-1	TRBJ2-5
ASSRLASVDTQY	TRBV6-2/TRBV6-3	TRBJ2-3
ASSDLGGPSGTGEQF	TRBV6-4	TRBJ2-1
ASSLVGQGVIGYGYT	TRBV7-8	TRBJ1-2
ASSLRLLAGYTDTQY	TRBV27	TRBJ2-3
ASSMTGHVDNEQF	TRBV6-5	TRBJ2-1
AGGLGLTGELF	TRBV12-5	TRBJ2-2
ASSQDAGVLNTEAF	TRBV3-1/TRBV3-2	TRBJ1-1
ATSLGNPLEAF	TRBV15	TRBJ1-1
ASSWGDLNTEAF	TRBV28	TRBJ1-1
ASSNRVGEKLF	TRBV27	TRBJ1-4
SVAKTGSSGANVLT	TRBV29-1	TRBJ2-6
ASSRPPRETEAF	TRBV7-9	TRBJ1-1
ASTLGQGPYGYT	TRBV2	TRBJ1-2
ASSIAAAYEQY	TRBV19	TRBJ2-7
ASGRTLQGTEAF	TRBV6-5	TRBJ1-1
ASSQVAGVAQY	TRBV3-1/TRBV3-2	TRBJ2-7
ASNQRPGHPIGNTEAF	TRBV28	TRBJ1-1
ASSGGTSIFNEQF	TRBV5-4	TRBJ2-1
ASSRLASDEQF	TRBV3-1/TRBV3-2	TRBJ2-1
ASSLGRVLNTEAF	TRBV7-2	TRBJ1-1
AWGDGNTEAF	TRBV30	TRBJ1-1
ASSHAGQGFYSEQF	TRBV4-3	TRBJ2-1